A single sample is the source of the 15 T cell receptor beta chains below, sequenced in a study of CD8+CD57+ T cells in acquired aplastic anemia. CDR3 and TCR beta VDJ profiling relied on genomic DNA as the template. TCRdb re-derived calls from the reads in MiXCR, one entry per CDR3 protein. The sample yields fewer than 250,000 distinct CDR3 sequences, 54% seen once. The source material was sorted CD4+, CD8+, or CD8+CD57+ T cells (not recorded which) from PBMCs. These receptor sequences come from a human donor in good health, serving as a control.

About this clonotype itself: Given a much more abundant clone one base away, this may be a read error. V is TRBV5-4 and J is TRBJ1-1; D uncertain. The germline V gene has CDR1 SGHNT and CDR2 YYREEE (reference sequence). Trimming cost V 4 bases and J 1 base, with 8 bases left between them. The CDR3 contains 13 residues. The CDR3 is CASSIESNTEAFF. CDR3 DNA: TGTGCCAGCAGCATCGAGTCGAACACTGAAGCTTTCTTT.

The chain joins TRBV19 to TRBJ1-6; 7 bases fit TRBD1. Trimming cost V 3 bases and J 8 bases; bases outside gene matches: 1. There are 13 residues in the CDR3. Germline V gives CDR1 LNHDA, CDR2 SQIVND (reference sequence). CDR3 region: CASSIQGDSPLHF. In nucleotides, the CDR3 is TGTGCCAGTAGTATCCAGGGGGATTCACCCCTCCACTTT.

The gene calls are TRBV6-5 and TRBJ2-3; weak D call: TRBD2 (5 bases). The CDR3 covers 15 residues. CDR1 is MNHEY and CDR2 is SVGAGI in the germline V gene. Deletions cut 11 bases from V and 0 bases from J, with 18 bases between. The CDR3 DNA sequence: TGTGCCTTATCCCCAATCGGGGTTAGCACAGATACGCAGTATTTT. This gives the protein CALSPIGVSTDTQYF.

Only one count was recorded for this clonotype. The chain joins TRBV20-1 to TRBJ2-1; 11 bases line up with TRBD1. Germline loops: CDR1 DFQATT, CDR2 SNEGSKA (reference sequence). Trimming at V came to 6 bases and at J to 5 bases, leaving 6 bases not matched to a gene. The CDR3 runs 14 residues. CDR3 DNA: TGCAGTGCAGGTGGACAGGGGGCGCACAATGAGCAGTTCTTC. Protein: CSAGGQGAHNEQFF.

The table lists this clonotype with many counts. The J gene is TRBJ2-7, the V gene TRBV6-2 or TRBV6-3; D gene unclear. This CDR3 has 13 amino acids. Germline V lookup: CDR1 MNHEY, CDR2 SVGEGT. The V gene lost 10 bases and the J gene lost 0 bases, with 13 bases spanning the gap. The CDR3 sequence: CAIRKAASYEQYF. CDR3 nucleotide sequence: TGTGCCATCCGGAAAGCAGCCTCCTACGAGCAGTACTTC.

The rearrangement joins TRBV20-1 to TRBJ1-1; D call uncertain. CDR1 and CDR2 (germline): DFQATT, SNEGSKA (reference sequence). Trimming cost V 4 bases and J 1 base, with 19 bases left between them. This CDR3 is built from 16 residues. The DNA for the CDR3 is TGCAGTGCTATTCGGGATAGAGAGGGCAGGAACACTGAAGCTTTCTTT. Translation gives CSAIRDREGRNTEAFF.

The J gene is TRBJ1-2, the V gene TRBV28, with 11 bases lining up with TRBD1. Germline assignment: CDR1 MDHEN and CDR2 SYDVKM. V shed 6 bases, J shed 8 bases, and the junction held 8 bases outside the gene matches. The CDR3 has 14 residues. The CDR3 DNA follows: TGTGCCAGCAGCCGAGGACAGGGGGCTAGGGGCTACACCTTC. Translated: CASSRGQGARGYTF.

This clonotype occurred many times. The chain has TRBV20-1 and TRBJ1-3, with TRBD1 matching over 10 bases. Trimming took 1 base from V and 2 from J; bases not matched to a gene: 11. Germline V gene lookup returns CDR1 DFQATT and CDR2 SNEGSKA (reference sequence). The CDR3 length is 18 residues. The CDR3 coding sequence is TGCAGTGCTAGAGGTGCGGGGGGACAGGGGATGGCTGGAAACACCATATATTTT. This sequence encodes CSARGAGGQGMAGNTIYF.

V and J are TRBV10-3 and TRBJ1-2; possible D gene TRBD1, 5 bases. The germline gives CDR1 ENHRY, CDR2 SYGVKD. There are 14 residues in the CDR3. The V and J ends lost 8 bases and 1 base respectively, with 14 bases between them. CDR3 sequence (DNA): TGTGCCATCCGGCCCGCGGGGGTTAACTATGGCTACACCTTC. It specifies CAIRPAGVNYGYTF.

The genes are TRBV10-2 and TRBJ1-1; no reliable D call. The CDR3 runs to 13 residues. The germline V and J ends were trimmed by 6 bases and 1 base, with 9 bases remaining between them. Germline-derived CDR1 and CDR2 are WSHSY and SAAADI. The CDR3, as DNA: TGCGCCAGCAGATGGACGGGGAACACTGAAGCTTTCTTT. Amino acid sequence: CASRWTGNTEAFF.

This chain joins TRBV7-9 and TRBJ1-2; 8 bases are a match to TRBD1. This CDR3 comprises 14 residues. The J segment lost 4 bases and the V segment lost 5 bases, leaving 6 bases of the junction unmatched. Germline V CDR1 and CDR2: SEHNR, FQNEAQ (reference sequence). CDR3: CASSPGGEGYGYTF. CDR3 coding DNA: TGTGCCAGCAGCCCAGGGGGCGAGGGCTATGGCTACACCTTC.

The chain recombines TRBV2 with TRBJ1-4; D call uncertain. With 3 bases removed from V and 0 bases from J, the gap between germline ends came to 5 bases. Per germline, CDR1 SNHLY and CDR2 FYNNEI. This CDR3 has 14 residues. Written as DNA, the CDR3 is TGTGCCAGCAGTGACGGGGCAACTAATGAAAAACTGTTTTTT. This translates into CASSDGATNEKLFF.

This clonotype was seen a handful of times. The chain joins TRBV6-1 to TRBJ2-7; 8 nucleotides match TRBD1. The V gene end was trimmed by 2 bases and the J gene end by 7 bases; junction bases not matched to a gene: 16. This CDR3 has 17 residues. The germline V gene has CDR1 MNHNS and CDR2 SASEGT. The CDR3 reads CASSELIGGQGGGEQYF. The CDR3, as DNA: TGTGCCAGCAGTGAACTTATAGGAGGACAGGGAGGCGGGGAGCAGTACTTC.

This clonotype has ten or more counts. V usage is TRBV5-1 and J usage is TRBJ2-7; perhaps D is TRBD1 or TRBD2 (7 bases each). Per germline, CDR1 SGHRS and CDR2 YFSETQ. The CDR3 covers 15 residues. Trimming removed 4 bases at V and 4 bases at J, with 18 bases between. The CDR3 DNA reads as TGCGCCAGCAGCCCGGAGGGGCAGGGGGGGTACGAGCAGTACTTC. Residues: CASSPEGQGGYEQYF.

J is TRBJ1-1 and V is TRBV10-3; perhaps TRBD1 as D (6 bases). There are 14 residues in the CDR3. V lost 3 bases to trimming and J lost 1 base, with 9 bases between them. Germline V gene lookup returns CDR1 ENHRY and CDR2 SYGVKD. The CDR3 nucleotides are TGTGCCATCAGTGAAGGGGGTTCGAACACTGAAGCTTTCTTT. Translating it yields CAISEGGSNTEAFF.